A selection of T cell receptor beta chains follows, all from one sample in a study of CD8 T cells in ankylosing spondylitis. TCRdb re-analysed the 5' RACE reads in MiXCR, keeping a single row per CDR3 protein. This sample has 210,000 or so distinct CDR3 sequences, with about a quarter found just once. The sample taken for sequencing was blood, either unsorted or a sorted T cell fraction (not recorded which). These receptors were taken from a male donor with ankylosing spondylitis or in good health (not recorded which). Both conserved end residues are part of each CDR3. The order of the fields is V gene, CDR3 length, J gene, D gene, clone size, CDR3 DNA, CDR3 protein. A D gene is named only where the DNA matches it firmly. The listing skips clone size in some rows; elsewhere it reads once, few, many or a size class.

TRBV20-1	13	TRBJ1-2	NA	few	TGCAGTGCTCCGGGTCAGTCAGGCTATGGCTACACCTTC	CSAPGQSGYGYTF
TRBV24-1	15	TRBJ2-7	NA	many	TGTGCCACCAGTGATGGAAGGGGAAGCTCCTACGAGCAGTACTTC	CATSDGRGSSYEQYF
TRBV9	15	TRBJ1-1	TRBD1	NA	TGTGCCAGCAGCCCTCGGGACAGGGCGTGGACTGAAGCTTTCTTT	CASSPRDRAWTEAFF
TRBV12-3/TRBV12-4	15	TRBJ2-3	NA	NA	TGTGCCAGCAGCCCCGGTATAGCAAGCACAGATACGCAGTATTTT	CASSPGIASTDTQYF
TRBV29-1	14	TRBJ1-4	NA	many	TGCAGCGTTGAGTCCGGCAGAAAAGATGAAAAACTGTTTTTT	CSVESGRKDEKLFF
TRBV27	14	TRBJ1-1	NA	many	TGTGCCAGCAGTCCCTTTGAAAGGGGAACCGAAGCTTTCTTT	CASSPFERGTEAFF
TRBV11-1	13	TRBJ2-1	NA	NA	TGTGCCAGCAGCCCGACGCAGTGGACTGAGCAGTTCTTC	CASSPTQWTEQFF
TRBV20-1	15	TRBJ1-6	TRBD1	many	TGCAGTGCTAGAGAGACAGGGACCTATAATTCACCCCTCCACTTT	CSARETGTYNSPLHF
TRBV4-3	13	TRBJ2-5	NA	NA	TGCGCCAGCAGCCAAGGCTTCCAAGAGACCCAGTACTTC	CASSQGFQETQYF
TRBV5-1	15	TRBJ2-1	NA	few	TGCGCCAGCAGCTTGGGCGAAACAGGGTACAATGAGCAGTTCTTC	CASSLGETGYNEQFF
TRBV4-1	14	TRBJ2-7	NA	many	TGCGCCAGCAGCCCCGAGACTAGTGGCTACGAGCAGTACTTC	CASSPETSGYEQYF
TRBV20-1	15	TRBJ2-3	TRBD1	NA	TGCAGTGCTCCACGACAGGGCCCTAGCACAGATACGCAGTATTTT	CSAPRQGPSTDTQYF
TRBV12-3/TRBV12-4	13	TRBJ2-1	NA	NA	TGTGCCAGCAGGAAAGGGGAATACAATGAGCAGTTCTTC	CASRKGEYNEQFF
TRBV5-6	14	TRBJ2-5	TRBD1	many	TGTGCCAGCAGCTTGGGACAGGGTTCAGAGACCCAGTACTTC	CASSLGQGSETQYF
TRBV29-1	13	TRBJ2-1	NA	few	TGCAGCGGAGGGGAGCCCGCCTACAATGAGCAGTTCTTC	CSGGEPAYNEQFF
TRBV10-1	13	TRBJ2-3	NA	NA	TGCGCCAGCTCCCGCAGACAGGCAGATACGCAGTATTTT	CASSRRQADTQYF
TRBV20-1	13	TRBJ2-1	NA	many	TGCAGTGGGAGGGTGGGAAACTACAATGAGCAGTTCTTC	CSGRVGNYNEQFF
TRBV7-2	12	TRBJ2-1	NA	NA	TGTGCCAGCAGCCAATCAAGCCATGAGCAGTTCTTC	CASSQSSHEQFF
TRBV4-3	14	TRBJ1-2	NA	few	TGCGCCAGCAGCCAAGAAGGAAGGGGCTATGGCTACACCTTC	CASSQEGRGYGYTF
TRBV18	14	TRBJ2-7	NA	many	TGTGCCAGCTCACCACCGTTTCTTACCGGCGAGCAGTACTTC	CASSPPFLTGEQYF
TRBV29-1	12	TRBJ2-3	NA	NA	TGCAGCGTTGGGGCGGCAGTCGATACGCAGTATTTT	CSVGAAVDTQYF
TRBV5-1	15	TRBJ2-7	TRBD2	many	TGCGCCAGCAGCTTCGGGACTAGCGGACCCTACGAGCAGTACTTC	CASSFGTSGPYEQYF
TRBV6-1	14	TRBJ2-1	TRBD2	once	TGTGCCAGCAGACCCTGGACTAGTCGAGATGAGCAGTTCTTC	CASRPWTSRDEQFF
TRBV28	14	TRBJ1-1	NA	NA	TGTGCCAGCGAACCCCAGGGGCCGGGGGCTGAAGCTTTCTTT	CASEPQGPGAEAFF
TRBV20-1	13	TRBJ2-5	NA	few	TGCAGTGCTACCCGGACCGCCCCAGAGACCCAGTACTTC	CSATRTAPETQYF
TRBV20-1	16	TRBJ2-3	TRBD2	few	TGCAGTGCTAGAGATCCTGCACTAGCGGGAGCGGATACGCAGTATTTT	CSARDPALAGADTQYF
TRBV20-1	14	TRBJ2-7	NA	few	TGCAGTCCAACGCAATCAGCGCGTACTTACGAGCAGTACTTC	CSPTQSARTYEQYF
TRBV4-1	16	TRBJ2-1	NA	many	TGCGCCAGCAGCCCCAAAAGCGGGTACTCCTACAATGAGCAGTTCTTC	CASSPKSGYSYNEQFF
TRBV20-1	12	TRBJ2-7	NA	few	TGCAGTGCTATGCCTGATGGCCACGAGCAGTACTTC	CSAMPDGHEQYF
TRBV7-2	16	TRBJ2-6	NA	NA	TGTGCCAGCAGGCCACAGAGACTCTCTGGGGCCAACGTCCTGACTTTC	CASRPQRLSGANVLTF
TRBV10-3	13	TRBJ2-1	NA	NA	TGTGCCATCAGTGAGTCGCTCGGACGGGAGCAGTTCTTC	CAISESLGREQFF
TRBV6-2/TRBV6-3	14	TRBJ2-7	TRBD2	NA	TGTGCCAGCAGTTACTGGACTAGTTCCTACGAGCAGTACTTC	CASSYWTSSYEQYF
TRBV29-1	15	TRBJ2-5	NA	NA	TGCAGCGTTGAAATCTGGGCCAGAGACGGAGAGACCCAGTACTTC	CSVEIWARDGETQYF
TRBV5-1	15	TRBJ2-3	NA	many	TGCGCCAGCAGCTTTAACTCCCTTCGAGGCGATACGCAGTATTTT	CASSFNSLRGDTQYF
TRBV12-3/TRBV12-4	12	TRBJ2-7	NA	many	TGTGCCAGCAGTTTTTTAGGGTTGGAGCAGTACTTC	CASSFLGLEQYF
TRBV7-2	17	TRBJ2-3	NA	NA	TGTGCCAGCAGCTTAGCGCCGGGAATTGGAGTCTCAGATACGCAGTATTTT	CASSLAPGIGVSDTQYF
TRBV29-1	13	TRBJ1-1	TRBD1	many	TGCAGCTCGTACAGGGGGCGAGGCACTGAAGCTTTCTTT	CSSYRGRGTEAFF
TRBV2	13	TRBJ2-1	TRBD2	many	TGTGCCAGCATTAGGCTAGCGGGAGGAGGGCAGTTCTTC	CASIRLAGGGQFF
TRBV5-5	15	TRBJ1-5	TRBD1	many	TGTGCCAGCAGCTTGTTGGACAGGGGCAATCAGCCCCAGCATTTT	CASSLLDRGNQPQHF
TRBV18	13	TRBJ1-5	NA	many	TGTGCCAGCTCACCTGCGGCCGATCAGCCCCAGCATTTT	CASSPAADQPQHF
TRBV20-1	15	TRBJ2-1	TRBD2	many	TGCAGTGCTAGGATCTCGGCGGGAGCCTACAATGAGCAGTTCTTC	CSARISAGAYNEQFF
TRBV12-3/TRBV12-4	13	TRBJ2-7	NA	many	TGTGCCAGCAGGGGTCTACCTTCGTACGAGCAGTACTTC	CASRGLPSYEQYF
TRBV6-5	14	TRBJ2-7	NA	many	NA	CASSSSGLAGVQYF
TRBV20-1	13	TRBJ2-3	NA	NA	TGCAGCGTACGGAGGGCAAGCACAGATACGCAGTATTTT	CSVRRASTDTQYF
TRBV20-1	14	TRBJ1-2	NA	many	TGCAGTGCTAGAGATATCGACCGAGGCTATGGCTACACCTTC	CSARDIDRGYGYTF
TRBV9	16	TRBJ2-1	TRBD2	many	TGTGCCAGCAGCGCGGGAGGTTGGGGCTCCTACAATGAGCAGTTCTTC	CASSAGGWGSYNEQFF
TRBV20-1	15	TRBJ2-3	NA	many	TGCAGTGCTAGTCCGTTGGGACGCGTGGCAGATACGCAGTATTTT	CSASPLGRVADTQYF